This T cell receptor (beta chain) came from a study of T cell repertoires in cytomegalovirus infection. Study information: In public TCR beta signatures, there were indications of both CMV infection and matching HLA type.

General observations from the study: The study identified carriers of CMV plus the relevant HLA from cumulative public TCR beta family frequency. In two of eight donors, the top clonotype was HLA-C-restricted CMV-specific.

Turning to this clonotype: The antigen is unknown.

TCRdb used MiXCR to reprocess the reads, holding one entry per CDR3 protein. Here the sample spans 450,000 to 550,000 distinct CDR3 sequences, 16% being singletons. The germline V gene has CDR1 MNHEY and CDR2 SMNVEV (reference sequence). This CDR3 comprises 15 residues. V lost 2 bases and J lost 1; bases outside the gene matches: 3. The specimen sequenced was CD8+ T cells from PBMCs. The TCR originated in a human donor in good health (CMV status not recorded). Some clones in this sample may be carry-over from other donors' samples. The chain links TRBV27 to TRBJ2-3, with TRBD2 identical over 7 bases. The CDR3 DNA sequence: TGTGCCAGCAGTTTAAGGGAGGGGCGCACAGATACGCAGTATTTT. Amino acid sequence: CASSLREGRTDTQYF.